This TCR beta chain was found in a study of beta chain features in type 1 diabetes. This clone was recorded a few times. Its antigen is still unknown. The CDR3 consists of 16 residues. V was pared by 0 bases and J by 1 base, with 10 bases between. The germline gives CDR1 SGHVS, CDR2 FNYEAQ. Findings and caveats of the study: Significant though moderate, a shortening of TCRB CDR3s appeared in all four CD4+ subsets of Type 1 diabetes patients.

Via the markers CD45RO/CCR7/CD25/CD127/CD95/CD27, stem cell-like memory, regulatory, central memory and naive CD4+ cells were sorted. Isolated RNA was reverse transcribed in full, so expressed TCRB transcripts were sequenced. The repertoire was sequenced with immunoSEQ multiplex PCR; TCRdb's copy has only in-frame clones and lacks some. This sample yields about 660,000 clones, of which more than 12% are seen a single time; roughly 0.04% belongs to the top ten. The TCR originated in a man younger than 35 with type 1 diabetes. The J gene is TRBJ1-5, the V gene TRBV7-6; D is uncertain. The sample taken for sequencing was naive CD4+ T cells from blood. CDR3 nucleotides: TGTGCCAGCAGCTTAGCGGCAGGCACAAGCAATCAGCCCCAGCATTTT. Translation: CASSLAAGTSNQPQHF.